The 31 T cell receptor beta chains given below trace back to one sample, sequenced in a study of T cells after yellow fever vaccination. TCRdb re-analysed the 5' RACE reads in MiXCR, keeping a single row per CDR3 protein. The sample holds roughly 85,000 distinct CDR3 sequences, about an eighth seen once. Material: CD8+ T cells not binding an NS4B(214-222) dextramer, sorted from PBMCs, obtained roughly 20 days after the first yellow fever vaccination. All receptors derive from a man in his late teens or twenties who received the YFV17D yellow fever vaccine.

The V call is TRBV4-1, the J call TRBJ2-5, with TRBD1 identical over 9 bases. V lost 1 base and J lost 6; bases outside the gene matches: 9. Germline CDR1 MGHRA, CDR2 YSYEKL. This CDR3 is built from 16 residues. CDR3 bases: TGCGCCAGCAGCCAAGTTTTACAGGGGGCTTTTAAGACCCAGTACTTC. It translates to CASSQVLQGAFKTQYF.

This chain connects TRBV4-1 to TRBJ1-2; D gene uncertain. V shed 2 bases and J shed 6 bases, with 13 bases lying between them. CDR1 is MGHRA, CDR2 YSYEKL, per germline. The CDR3 runs to 14 residues. The CDR3 loop reads CASSQNGRAHGYTF. In DNA form, the CDR3 reads TGCGCCAGCAGCCAAAATGGCAGAGCTCATGGCTACACCTTC.

This chain uses TRBV30 with TRBJ1-1; maybe TRBD1 (5 bases). Trimming stripped 8 bases from V and 1 base from J, with 14 bases between. CDR3 length equals 13 residues. Germline values: CDR1 GTSNPN, CDR2 SVGIG (reference sequence). The CDR3 loop reads CAGDGGGNTEAFF. The CDR3 DNA is TGTGCCGGGGACGGTGGAGGGAACACTGAAGCTTTCTTT.

This clonotype was picked up a small number of times. J is TRBJ2-7 and V is TRBV9; D unclear. V lost 0 bases and J lost 4, with 5 bases in between. The CDR3 loop spans 12 amino acids. Germline V CDR1 and CDR2: SGDLS, YYNGEE. In nucleotides, the CDR3 is TGTGCCAGCAGCGTAGTCATGTACGAGCAGTACTTC. Amino acid sequence: CASSVVMYEQYF.

The chain employs TRBV6-5 and TRBJ2-7; 11 bases map to TRBD2. J lost 0 bases, V lost 4 bases, and 5 bases had no gene match. CDR1 MNHEY and CDR2 SVGAGI come from the germline V gene. The CDR3 extends over 16 amino acids. Written as DNA, the CDR3 is TGTGCCAGCAGTTCGGGACTAGCGGCGAGCTCCTACGAGCAGTACGTC. Protein product: CASSSGLAASSYEQYV.

This clonotype has at least ten counts. V gene TRBV10-2 combines with J gene TRBJ2-2, with D unresolved. CDR1 WSHSY and CDR2 SAAADI come from the germline V gene. With 8 bases removed from V and 6 bases from J, the gap between germline ends came to 7 bases. CDR3 length: 11 amino acids. The CDR3 sequence is CASASPGELFF. CDR3 in DNA: TGCGCCAGCGCGAGCCCCGGGGAGCTGTTTTTT.

The chain has TRBV28 and TRBJ1-6; D not certain. Germline V gene data show CDR1 as MDHEN and CDR2 as SYDVKM. V lost 6 bases and J 10 bases, leaving 19 bases between the germline ends. The CDR3 runs 15 residues. CDR3 DNA sequence: TGTGCCAGCAGCCCCACCCAACTCGCCGTATCACCCCTCCACTTT. It yields the protein CASSPTQLAVSPLHF.

The chain has TRBV11-2 and TRBJ2-7; 9 nucleotides match TRBD2. The CDR3 sequence is 14 residues long. Germline V CDR1 and CDR2: SGHAT, FQNNGV. The V gene end was trimmed by 5 bases and the J gene end by 0 bases; junction bases not matched to a gene: 2. The chain's CDR3 is CASSRGGGSYEQYF. In nucleotides, the CDR3 is TGTGCCAGCAGCCGCGGGGGGGGCTCCTACGAGCAGTACTTC.

This clonotype turned up a few times. The chain employs TRBV20-1 and TRBJ2-1, with 13 positions matching TRBD2. Germline V CDR1 and CDR2: DFQATT, SNEGSKA (reference sequence). The ends lost 3 bases at V and 7 bases at J; junction bases unmatched: 9. The CDR3 sequence is 16 residues long. CDR3 loop: CSASASGTSGTNEQFF. The CDR3 DNA reads as TGCAGTGCTAGTGCATCCGGGACTAGCGGGACTAATGAGCAGTTCTTC.

This clonotype was seen at least ten times. The genes are TRBV12-3 or TRBV12-4 and TRBJ1-2; possibly TRBD1 for D (5 bases). V was pared by 5 bases and J by 1 base, with 8 bases between. The CDR3 runs to 13 residues. The CDR3 region is CASSMTDNYGYTF. The CDR3 nucleotides are TGTGCCAGCAGTATGACAGATAACTATGGCTACACCTTC.

The chain links TRBV7-3 to TRBJ1-1; unclear D gene. The CDR3 totals 13 residues. Deletions cut 5 bases from V and 3 bases from J, with 10 bases between. Germline CDR1 reads SGHTA; CDR2 reads FQGTGA. For the CDR3, the DNA is TGTGCCAGCAGCCTACGTGGGGACACTGAAGCTTTCTTT. Encoded protein: CASSLRGDTEAFF.

The chain has TRBV7-9 and TRBJ1-6; D is unresolved. CDR1 and CDR2 from the germline V gene are SEHNR and FQNEAQ (reference sequence). This CDR3 region has 15 residues. V was shortened by 0 bases and J by 0 bases, with 3 bases between the two germline ends. This CDR3 is CASSLAPSYNSPLHF. Here the CDR3 DNA reads TGTGCCAGCAGCTTAGCACCCTCCTATAATTCACCCCTCCACTTT.

The rearrangement uses TRBV3-1 and TRBJ2-3; 11 bases agree with TRBD2. Germline V gene sequence: CDR1 LGHDT, CDR2 YNNKEL (reference sequence). The length of the CDR3 is 19 residues. V lost 5 bases to trimming and J lost 0 bases; unmatched junction nucleotides: 13. The CDR3 region is CASSTTPGLAVASTDTQYF. DNA of the CDR3: TGTGCCAGCAGCACCACTCCGGGACTAGCGGTAGCTAGCACAGATACGCAGTATTTT.

This clonotype came up a few times. This chain joins TRBV12-3 or TRBV12-4 and TRBJ2-5; 14 nucleotides agree with TRBD2. CDR3 length: 17 amino acids. The V and J ends lost 4 bases and 2 bases, in that order; junction bases with no gene match: 6. This CDR3 is CASSWRGLAGDQETQYF. The CDR3 DNA is TGTGCCAGCAGTTGGAGGGGACTAGCGGGGGATCAAGAGACCCAGTACTTC.

This clonotype was recorded many times. V usage is TRBV6-2 or TRBV6-3 and J usage is TRBJ2-7; TRBD1 might be the D (5 bases). From germline, CDR1 is MNHEY and CDR2 SVGEGT. The CDR3 totals 12 residues. The ends were cut back, 4 bases at V and 5 bases at J, with 9 bases in the middle. CDR3 nucleotides: TGTGCCAGCAGTTTAGGGGCCAACGAGCAGTACGTC. Translation: CASSLGANEQYV.

The table lists this clonotype with a few counts. The chain recombines TRBV20-1 with TRBJ2-1; 9 nucleotides agree with TRBD2. CDR3 size: 14 residues. CDR1 and CDR2 (germline): DFQATT, SNEGSKA (reference sequence). V lost 4 bases to trimming and J lost 9 bases; unmatched junction nucleotides: 10. This CDR3 reads CSANLRGGSLEQFF. CDR3 coding DNA: TGCAGTGCTAACCTGCGGGGGGGATCGCTTGAGCAGTTCTTC.

The V gene is TRBV6-1, the J gene TRBJ1-1; the match to TRBD1 covers 7 bases. CDR1 MNHNS and CDR2 SASEGT come from the germline V gene. V dropped 1 base and J dropped 0; count of bases not matched to a gene: 2. This CDR3 contains 15 residues. In DNA, the CDR3 is TGTGCCAGCAGTGAAGAGGGGGCACTGAACACTGAAGCTTTCTTT. Encoded protein: CASSEEGALNTEAFF.

This clonotype was recorded at least ten times. As DNA, the CDR3 is TGTGCCAGCAGTTTGATAGGGGGCGAAAAACTGTTTTTT. This encodes CASSLIGGEKLFF. The genes are TRBV12-3 or TRBV12-4 and TRBJ1-4; 7 nucleotides agree with TRBD1. J gave up 8 bases and V 3 bases, and 3 bases lay outside the gene matches. The CDR3 length is 13 residues.

The chain employs TRBV11-2 and TRBJ2-6, with D unresolved. The germline gives CDR1 SGHAT, CDR2 FQNNGV. The CDR3 contains 13 residues. V was trimmed by 6 bases and J by 4 bases, leaving 7 bases between them. The CDR3 coding sequence is TGTGCCAGCAGTGGTCGCGGGGCCAACGTCCTGACTTTC. Translation gives CASSGRGANVLTF. Using reference TRBV11-2 and TRBJ2-6 for the parts outside the CDR3, the full variable domain is EAGVAQSPRYKIIEKRQSVAFWCNPISGHATLYWYQQILGQGPKLLIQFQNNGVVDDSQLPKDRFSAERLKGVDSTLKIQPAKLEDSAVYLCASSGRGANVLTFGAGSRLTVL.

This clonotype was detected a few times. The chain carries TRBV20-1 and TRBJ2-1, with D possibly called TRBD1 or TRBD2 (5 bases each). The V gene lost 3 bases and the J gene lost 2 bases, with 17 bases spanning the gap. From germline, CDR1 is DFQATT and CDR2 SNEGSKA (reference sequence). The CDR3 covers 16 residues. The CDR3 DNA reads as TGCAGTGCTAGGAGAGGGGACGCAGCTACCTACAATGAGCAGTTCTTC. As protein: CSARRGDAATYNEQFF.

The chain recombines TRBV2 with TRBJ2-1; 12 bases map to TRBD1. V trimming: 4 bases; J trimming: 8 bases; junction bases outside the gene matches: 6. There are 15 residues in the CDR3. Germline-derived CDR1 and CDR2 are SNHLY and FYNNEI. The CDR3 sequence is CASSVGTGGQDEQFF. In nucleotides, the CDR3 is TGTGCCAGCAGTGTGGGGACAGGGGGCCAGGATGAGCAGTTCTTC.

J is TRBJ2-6 and V is TRBV19, with D tentatively TRBD1 (6 bases). Germline values: CDR1 LNHDA, CDR2 SQIVND (reference sequence). This CDR3 is built from 17 residues. V lost 2 bases and J lost 1, with 12 bases in between. The CDR3 DNA follows: TGTGCCAGTAGTATACCCCCAGGGGAATCTGGGGCCAACGTCCTGACTTTC. This gives the protein CASSIPPGESGANVLTF.

The chain has TRBV4-1 and TRBJ1-1; 12 bases agree with TRBD1. CDR1 MGHRA and CDR2 YSYEKL come from the germline V gene. The V and J ends lost 3 bases and 0 bases, in that order; junction bases with no gene match: 17. This CDR3 comprises 21 residues. Here the CDR3 reads CASSHYPGTGGEYWMNTEAFF. The CDR3 DNA reads TGCGCCAGCAGCCACTACCCCGGGACAGGGGGCGAGTATTGGATGAACACTGAAGCTTTCTTT.

In this sample, this clonotype turned up a few times. V usage is TRBV20-1 and J usage is TRBJ2-7; 11 nucleotides align to TRBD2. Germline V gene lookup returns CDR1 DFQATT and CDR2 SNEGSKA (reference sequence). The CDR3 is 14 residues long. CDR3 region: CSAVLAGGVYEQYV. The CDR3 bases are TGCAGCGCTGTGCTAGCGGGGGGAGTATACGAGCAGTACGTC.

This clonotype was seen only a few times. The V gene is TRBV6-5, the J gene TRBJ1-2; D not certain. V lost 1 base and J 2 bases, leaving 14 bases between the germline ends. There are 16 residues in the CDR3. Germline CDR1 and CDR2: MNHEY and SVGAGI. This CDR3 is CASSYWQNAANYGYTF. In nucleotides, the CDR3 is TGTGCCAGCAGTTACTGGCAGAATGCTGCCAACTATGGCTACACCTTC.

This clonotype was counted between two and nine times. The rearrangement joins TRBV29-1 to TRBJ1-2; no clear D. The CDR3 is 13 amino acids. Germline V gene data show CDR1 as SQVTM and CDR2 as ANQGSEA. Trimming stripped 4 bases from V and 4 bases from J, with 13 bases between. In DNA, the CDR3 is TGCAGCGTTGCCGGGTCCATGGCCTATGGCTACACCTTC. It is translated as CSVAGSMAYGYTF.

This clonotype came up many times. This chain uses TRBV6-9 with TRBJ2-1; D may be TRBD2 (6 bases). The V and J ends lost 5 bases and 0 bases respectively, with 14 bases between them. Germline V CDR1 and CDR2: MNHGY, SVAAGI. This CDR3 region has 16 residues. As DNA, the CDR3 is TGTGCCAGCAGTCCGCACGACGGGAGCTCCTACAATGAGCAGTTCTTC. Translated, it gives CASSPHDGSSYNEQFF.

The rearrangement joins TRBV4-3 to TRBJ2-5, with 9 bases fitting TRBD1. This CDR3 is built from 15 residues. Germline trimming cut 1 base from V and 5 bases from J; bases unmatched to any gene: 5. The germline gives CDR1 LGHNA, CDR2 YSLEER. This CDR3 reads CASSQGTGVRETQYF. The CDR3 nucleotides read TGCGCCAGCAGCCAAGGGACAGGGGTTCGGGAGACCCAGTACTTC.

The chain links TRBV20-1 to TRBJ1-2, with 9 bases aligning to TRBD1. Germline V gives CDR1 DFQATT, CDR2 SNEGSKA (reference sequence). J was trimmed by 6 bases and V by 1 base; bases with no gene match: 12. The CDR3 has 16 residues. This CDR3 reads CSARGQGVKMSHGYTF. DNA of the CDR3: TGCAGTGCTAGAGGACAGGGGGTGAAGATGTCTCATGGCTACACCTTC.

This clonotype was recorded many times. The chain couples TRBV5-1 to TRBJ2-1, with D maybe TRBD2 (6 bases). The CDR3 runs to 13 residues. Trimming removed 0 bases at V and 8 bases at J, with 9 bases between. Per germline, CDR1 SGHRS and CDR2 YFSETQ. CDR3 coding DNA: TGCGCCAGCAGCTTGGGCAGGGAGGATGAGCAGTTCTTC. As protein: CASSLGREDEQFF. Drawing the rest from reference TRBV5-1 and TRBJ2-1, the complete variable domain is KAGVTQTPRYLIKTRGQQVTLSCSPISGHRSVSWYQQTPGQGLQFLFEYFSETQRNKGNFPGRFSGRQFSNSRSEMNVSTLELGDSALYLCASSLGREDEQFFGPGTRLTVL.

This clonotype has just a few counts. The rearrangement joins TRBV4-3 to TRBJ2-2; TRBD1 aligns across 12 bases. In germline, CDR1 is LGHNA, CDR2 YSLEER. The CDR3 length is 16 residues. After removal of 5 bases from V and 7 bases from J, the junction contained 8 bases not matched to a gene. DNA of the CDR3: TGCGCCAGCAGCGGGGACAGGGGGCCGCAGAACGGGGAGCTGTTTTTT. Its protein product is CASSGDRGPQNGELFF.